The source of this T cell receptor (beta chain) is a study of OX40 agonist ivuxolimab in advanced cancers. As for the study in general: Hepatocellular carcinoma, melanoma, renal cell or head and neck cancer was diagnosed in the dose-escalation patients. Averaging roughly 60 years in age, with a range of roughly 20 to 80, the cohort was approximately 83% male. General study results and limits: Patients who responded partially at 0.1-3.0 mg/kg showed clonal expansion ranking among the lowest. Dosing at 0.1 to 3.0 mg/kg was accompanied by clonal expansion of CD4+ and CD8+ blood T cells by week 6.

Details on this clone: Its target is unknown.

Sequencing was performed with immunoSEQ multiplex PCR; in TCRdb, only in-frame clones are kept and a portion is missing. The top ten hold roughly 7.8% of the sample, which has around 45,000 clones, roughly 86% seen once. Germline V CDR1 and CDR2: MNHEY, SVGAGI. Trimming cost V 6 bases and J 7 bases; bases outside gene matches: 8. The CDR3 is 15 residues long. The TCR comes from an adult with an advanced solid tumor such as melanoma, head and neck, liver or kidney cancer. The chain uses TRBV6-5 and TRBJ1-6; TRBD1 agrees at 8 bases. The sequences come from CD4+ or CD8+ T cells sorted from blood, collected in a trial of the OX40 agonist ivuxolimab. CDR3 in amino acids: CASRSPTGDNSPLHF. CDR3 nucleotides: TGTGCCAGCAGATCTCCGACAGGGGACAATTCACCCCTCCACTTT.